This TCR beta chain was retrieved from a study of early T cells in non-severe SARS-CoV-2 infection. Study-level information: Bulk RNA isolated from unsorted whole blood underwent sequencing; chains were not paired.

Unique molecular identifiers were affixed to single, distinct cDNA molecules. TCRdb reprocessed the 5' RACE reads via MiXCR and lists one record per CDR3 protein. The data show roughly 92,000 distinct CDR3 sequences, approximately 12% seen once. The table lists this clonotype with many counts. CDR3 size: 13 residues. Trimming stripped 1 base from V and 1 base from J, with 7 bases between. The germline V gene has CDR1 GTSNPN and CDR2 SVGIG (reference sequence). This chain joins TRBV30 and TRBJ1-1; possibly TRBD1 for D (5 bases). The source was whole blood, collected at baseline. The TCR originated in an adult who was a healthcare worker with PCR-confirmed SARS-CoV-2 infection or an uninfected control (not recorded which). The chain's CDR3 is CAWSGDRNTEAFF. The CDR3 nucleotides read TGTGCCTGGAGTGGAGACAGGAACACTGAAGCTTTCTTT. Using reference TRBV30 and TRBJ1-1 for the parts outside the CDR3, the full variable domain is SQTIHQWPATLVQPVGSPLSLECTVEGTSNPNLYWYRQAAGRGLQLLFYSVGIGQISSEVPQNLSASRPQDRQFILSSKKLLLSDSGFYLCAWSGDRNTEAFFGQGTRLTVV.